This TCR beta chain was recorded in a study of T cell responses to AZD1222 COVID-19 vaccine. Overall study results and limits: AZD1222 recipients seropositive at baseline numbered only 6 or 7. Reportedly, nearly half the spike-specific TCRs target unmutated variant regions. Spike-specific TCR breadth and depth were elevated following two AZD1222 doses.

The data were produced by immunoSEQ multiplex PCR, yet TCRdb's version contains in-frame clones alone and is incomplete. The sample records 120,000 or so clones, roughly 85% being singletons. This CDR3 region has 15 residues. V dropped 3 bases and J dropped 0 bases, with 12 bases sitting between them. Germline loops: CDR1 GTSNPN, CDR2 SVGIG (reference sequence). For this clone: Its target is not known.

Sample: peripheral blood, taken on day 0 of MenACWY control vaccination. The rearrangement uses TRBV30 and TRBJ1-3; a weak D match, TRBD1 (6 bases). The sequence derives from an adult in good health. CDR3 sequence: CAWRRQVFSGNTIYF. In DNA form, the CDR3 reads TGTGCCTGGAGGCGACAGGTTTTCTCTGGAAACACCATATATTTT.